The following is a T cell receptor (beta chain) sequence with its context. Antigen unknown. The data derive from a study of chemoradiotherapy in HPV16-positive cancers. Across the study: Candidate HPV-specific T-cell clones and common TCR motifs came from functional assays in a couple of HPV16-positive patients. Whole-study results and caveats: Only a couple of HPV16-positive patients supplied the functional HPV-specificity definition. Candidate HPV-specific clones and E7-related TCR motifs grew in tumor during treatment.

Profiling relied on immunoSEQ multiplex PCR, and the TCRdb table lists in-frame clones only, not all of them. The data contain about 33,000 clones, around 86% of them seen just once; the ten biggest clones take up roughly 2%. This CDR3 is built from 16 residues. V lost 1 base, J lost 6 bases, and 12 bases stayed unmatched. Germline CDR1 SGHDT, CDR2 YYEEEE. The origin of this receptor is a human donor with HPV-associated anogenital cancer. The chain uses TRBV5-6 and TRBJ1-1; 7 bases map to TRBD1. The sample here was blood, taken from a patient who underwent chemoradiotherapy. The DNA for the CDR3 is TGTGCCAGCAGCTTGATGAATTACGGGACAGTTTCTGAAGCTTTCTTT. It encodes CASSLMNYGTVSEAFF.